The entry below gives a single T cell receptor (beta chain) sequence along with its context. The antigen is unknown. The entry originates in a study of molecular identifiers for immune sequencing clone quantification. Germline-derived CDR1 and CDR2 are DFQATT and SNEGSKA (reference sequence). V lost 1 base to trimming and J lost 3 bases; unmatched junction nucleotides: 7. The CDR3 runs to 16 residues. Naive CD8 T cells were sorted as CD8+CD4-CCR7+CD45RA+. General observations from the study: Even with some 1 million naive cells present, spiked Jurkat TCR RNA from one cell was reportedly detectable.

Listed TCR primers, together with previously described methods, were used for the bulk TCR libraries. In TCRdb, the PCR reads were re-called with MiXCR into one record per CDR3 protein. The sample holds about 640,000 distinct CDR3 sequences, less than 20% seen once. Sequencing input: naive CD8+ T cells from blood, with Jurkat cell RNA spiked in. Subset reported: FACS-sorted CD8+CD4-CCR7+CD45RA+ naive T cells. The V gene is TRBV20-1, the J gene TRBJ2-3; 10 nucleotides line up with TRBD1. This receptor was obtained from a human donor in good health. Some libraries in this study had Jurkat cell RNA spiked in. The DNA for the CDR3 is TGCAGTGCTAGAGGGGCTGGGACAGGGGAAACAGATACGCAGTATTTT. Protein sequence: CSARGAGTGETDTQYF.